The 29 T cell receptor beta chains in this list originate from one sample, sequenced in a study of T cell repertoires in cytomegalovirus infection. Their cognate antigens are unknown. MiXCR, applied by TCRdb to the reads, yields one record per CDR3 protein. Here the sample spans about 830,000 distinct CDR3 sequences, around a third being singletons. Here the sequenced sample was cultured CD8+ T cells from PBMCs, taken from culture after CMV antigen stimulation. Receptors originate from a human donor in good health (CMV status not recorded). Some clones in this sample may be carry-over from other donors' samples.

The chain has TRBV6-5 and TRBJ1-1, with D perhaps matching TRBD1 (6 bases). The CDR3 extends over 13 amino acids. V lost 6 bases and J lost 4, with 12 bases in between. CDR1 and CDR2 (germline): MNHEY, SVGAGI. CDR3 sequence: CASRQGMGTEAFF. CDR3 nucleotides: TGTGCCAGCAGACAGGGCATGGGCACTGAAGCTTTCTTT.

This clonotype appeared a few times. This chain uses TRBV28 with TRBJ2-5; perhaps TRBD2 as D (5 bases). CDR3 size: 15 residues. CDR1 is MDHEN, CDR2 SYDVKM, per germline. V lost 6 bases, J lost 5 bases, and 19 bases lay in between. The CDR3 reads CASSPGRIRGETQYF. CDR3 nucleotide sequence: TGTGCCAGCAGCCCCGGGCGGATCAGAGGGGAGACCCAGTACTTC. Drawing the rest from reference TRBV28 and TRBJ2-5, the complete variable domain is DVKVTQSSRYLVKRTGEKVFLECVQDMDHENMFWYRQDPGLGLRLIYFSYDVKMKEKGDIPEGYSVSREKKERFSLILESASTNQTSMYLCASSPGRIRGETQYFGPGTRLLVL.

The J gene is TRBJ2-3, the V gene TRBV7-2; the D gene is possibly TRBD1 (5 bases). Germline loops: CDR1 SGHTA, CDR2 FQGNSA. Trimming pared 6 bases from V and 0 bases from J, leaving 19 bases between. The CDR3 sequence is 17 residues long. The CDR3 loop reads CASSQFQGIGSTDTQYF. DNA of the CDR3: TGTGCCAGCAGTCAGTTCCAGGGAATCGGGAGCACAGATACGCAGTATTTT.

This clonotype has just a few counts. This CDR3 is CASSLAGHVDNYGYTF. The CDR3 DNA reads TGTGCCAGCAGCTTAGCGGGGCATGTCGATAACTATGGCTACACCTTC. This chain connects TRBV7-9 to TRBJ1-2; D possibly corresponds to TRBD1 (5 bases). V was trimmed by 0 bases and J by 1 base, leaving 12 bases between them. The CDR3 totals 16 residues. Germline lookup yields CDR1 SEHNR and CDR2 FQNEAQ (reference sequence).

CDR3 sequence (DNA): TGCGCCAGCAGCTTGTTGGGACAGGGGGCAAATAATTCACCCCTCCACTTT. It codes for CASSLLGQGANNSPLHF. The chain links TRBV5-1 to TRBJ1-6, with 12 nucleotides matching TRBD1. V was clipped by 1 base and J by 5 bases; unmatched bases: 4. The CDR3 has 17 amino acids. CDR1 and CDR2 (germline): SGHRS, YFSETQ.

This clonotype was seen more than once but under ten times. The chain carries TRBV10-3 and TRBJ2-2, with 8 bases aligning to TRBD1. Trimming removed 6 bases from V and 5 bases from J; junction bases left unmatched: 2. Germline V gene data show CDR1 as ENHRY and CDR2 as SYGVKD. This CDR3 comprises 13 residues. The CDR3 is CAIRTGGTGELFF. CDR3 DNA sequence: TGTGCCATCAGAACAGGGGGAACCGGGGAGCTGTTTTTT.

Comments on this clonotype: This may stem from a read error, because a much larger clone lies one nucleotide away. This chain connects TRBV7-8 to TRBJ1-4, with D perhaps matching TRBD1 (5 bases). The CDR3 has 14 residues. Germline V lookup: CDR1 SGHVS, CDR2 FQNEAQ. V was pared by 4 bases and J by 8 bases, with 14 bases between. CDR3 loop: CASSSRDPEEKLFF. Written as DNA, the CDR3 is TGTGCCAGCAGCTCCCGGGACCCTGAAGAAAAACTGTTTTTT.

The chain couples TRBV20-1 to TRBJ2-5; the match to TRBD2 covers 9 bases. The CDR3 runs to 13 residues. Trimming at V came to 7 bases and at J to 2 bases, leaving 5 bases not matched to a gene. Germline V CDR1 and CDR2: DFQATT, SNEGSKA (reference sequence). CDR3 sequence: CSVLAGLQETQYF. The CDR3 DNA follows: TGCAGTGTCCTAGCGGGGTTACAAGAGACCCAGTACTTC.

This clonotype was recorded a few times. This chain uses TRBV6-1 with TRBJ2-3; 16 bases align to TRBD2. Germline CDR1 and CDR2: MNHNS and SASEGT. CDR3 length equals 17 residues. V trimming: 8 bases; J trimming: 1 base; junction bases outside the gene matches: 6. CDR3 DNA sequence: TGTGCCAGCCCCGGGACTAGCGGGGGGGGTGGCACAGATACGCAGTATTTT. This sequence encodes CASPGTSGGGGTDTQYF.

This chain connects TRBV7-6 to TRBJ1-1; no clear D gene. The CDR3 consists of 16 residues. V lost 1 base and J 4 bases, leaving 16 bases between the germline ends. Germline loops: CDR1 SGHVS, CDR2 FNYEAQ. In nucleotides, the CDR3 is TGTGCCAGCAGCTTAGACTCATTCGGTGCGGGCACTGAAGCTTTCTTT. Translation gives CASSLDSFGAGTEAFF.

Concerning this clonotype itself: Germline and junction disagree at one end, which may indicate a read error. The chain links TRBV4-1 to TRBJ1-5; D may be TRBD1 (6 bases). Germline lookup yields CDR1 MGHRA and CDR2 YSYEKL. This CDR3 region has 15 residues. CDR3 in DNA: TGCGCCAACAGCCAAACCCTGACAGGAGATCAGCCCCAGCATTTT. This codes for CANSQTLTGDQPQHF.

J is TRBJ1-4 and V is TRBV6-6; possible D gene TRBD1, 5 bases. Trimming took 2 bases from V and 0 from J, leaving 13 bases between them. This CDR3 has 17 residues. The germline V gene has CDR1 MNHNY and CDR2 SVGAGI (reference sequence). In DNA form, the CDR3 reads TGTGCCAGCAGTTACCGACAGCTTCTAGCAACTAATGAAAAACTGTTTTTT. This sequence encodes CASSYRQLLATNEKLFF.

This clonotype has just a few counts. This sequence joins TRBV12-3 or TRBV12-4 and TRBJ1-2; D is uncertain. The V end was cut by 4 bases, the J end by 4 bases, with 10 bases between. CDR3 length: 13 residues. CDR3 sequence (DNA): TGTGCCAGCAGTTCGGCGGGATCCTATGGCTACACCTTC. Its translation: CASSSAGSYGYTF.

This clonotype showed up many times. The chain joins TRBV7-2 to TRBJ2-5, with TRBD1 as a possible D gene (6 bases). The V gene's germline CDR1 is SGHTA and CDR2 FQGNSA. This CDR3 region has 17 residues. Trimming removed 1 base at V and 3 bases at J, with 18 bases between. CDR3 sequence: CASSLGTQGSPKETQYF. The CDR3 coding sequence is TGTGCCAGCAGCTTAGGCACACAGGGAAGTCCTAAAGAGACCCAGTACTTC.

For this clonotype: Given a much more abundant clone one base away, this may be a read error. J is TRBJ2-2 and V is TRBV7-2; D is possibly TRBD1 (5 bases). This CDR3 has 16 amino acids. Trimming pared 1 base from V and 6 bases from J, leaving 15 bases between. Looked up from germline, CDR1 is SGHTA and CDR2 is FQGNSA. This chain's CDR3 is CASSLGLRATAGELFF. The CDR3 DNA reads TGTGCCAGCAGCTTAGGTCTCAGGGCGACGGCCGGGGAGCTGTTTTTT.

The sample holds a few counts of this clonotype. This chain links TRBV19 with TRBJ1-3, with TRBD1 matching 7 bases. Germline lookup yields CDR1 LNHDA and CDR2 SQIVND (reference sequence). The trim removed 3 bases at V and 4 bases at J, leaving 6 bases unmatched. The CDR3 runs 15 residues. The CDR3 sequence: CASSIARGKGNTIYF. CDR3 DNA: TGTGCCAGTAGTATCGCCAGGGGGAAGGGAAACACCATATATTTT.

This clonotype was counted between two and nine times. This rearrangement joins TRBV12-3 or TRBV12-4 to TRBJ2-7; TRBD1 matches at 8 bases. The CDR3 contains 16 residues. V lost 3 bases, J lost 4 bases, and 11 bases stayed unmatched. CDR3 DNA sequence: TGTGCCAGCAGTTTGGGGACAGGTCGTATAGGTTACGAGCAGTACTTC. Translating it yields CASSLGTGRIGYEQYF.

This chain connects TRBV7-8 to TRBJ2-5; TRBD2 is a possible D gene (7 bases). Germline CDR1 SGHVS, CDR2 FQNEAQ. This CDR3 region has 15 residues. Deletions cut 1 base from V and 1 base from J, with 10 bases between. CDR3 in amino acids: CASSLEGGVQETQYF. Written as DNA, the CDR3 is TGTGCCAGCAGCTTAGAAGGGGGGGTCCAAGAGACCCAGTACTTC.

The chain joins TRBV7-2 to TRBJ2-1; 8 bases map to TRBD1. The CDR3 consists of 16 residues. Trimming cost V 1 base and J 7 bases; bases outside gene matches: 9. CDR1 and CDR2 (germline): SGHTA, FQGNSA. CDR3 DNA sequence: TGTGCCAGCAGCTTAGGGAGCAGGGGGCCGGGAAATGAGCAGTTCTTC. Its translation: CASSLGSRGPGNEQFF. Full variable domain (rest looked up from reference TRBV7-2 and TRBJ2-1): GAGVSQSPSNKVTEKGKDVELRCDPISGHTALYWYRQSLGQGLEFLIYFQGNSAPDKSGLPSDRFSAERTGGSVSTLTIQRTQQEDSAVYLCASSLGSRGPGNEQFFGPGTRLTVL.

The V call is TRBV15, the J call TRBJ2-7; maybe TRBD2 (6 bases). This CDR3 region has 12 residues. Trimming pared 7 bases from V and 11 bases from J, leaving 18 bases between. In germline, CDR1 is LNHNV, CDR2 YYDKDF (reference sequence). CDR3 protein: CATIPNREKKYF. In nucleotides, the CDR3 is TGTGCCACCATTCCGAACCGGGAGAAAAAGTACTTC.

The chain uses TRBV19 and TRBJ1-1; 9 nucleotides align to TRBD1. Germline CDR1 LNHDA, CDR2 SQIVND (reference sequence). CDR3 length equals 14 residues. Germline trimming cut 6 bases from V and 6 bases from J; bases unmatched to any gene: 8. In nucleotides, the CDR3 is TGTGCCAGTAGCCCCCGGGACAGGGAGGCTGAAGCTTTCTTT. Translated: CASSPRDREAEAFF.

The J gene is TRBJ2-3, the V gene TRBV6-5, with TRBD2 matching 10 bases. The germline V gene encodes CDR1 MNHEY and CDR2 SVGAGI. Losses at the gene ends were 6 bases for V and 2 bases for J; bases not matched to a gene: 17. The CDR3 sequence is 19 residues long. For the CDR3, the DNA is TGTGCCAGCAGCCCTGGACTAGCGGCGCCCCCACCTTTCACAGATACGCAGTATTTT. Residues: CASSPGLAAPPPFTDTQYF.

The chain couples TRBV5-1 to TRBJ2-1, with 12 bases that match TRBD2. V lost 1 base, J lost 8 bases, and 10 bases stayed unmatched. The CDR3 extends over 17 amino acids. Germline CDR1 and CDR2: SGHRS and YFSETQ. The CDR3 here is CASSLRLAGGPIDEQFF. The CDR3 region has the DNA TGCGCCAGCAGCTTGCGGCTAGCGGGGGGGCCGATCGATGAGCAGTTCTTC.

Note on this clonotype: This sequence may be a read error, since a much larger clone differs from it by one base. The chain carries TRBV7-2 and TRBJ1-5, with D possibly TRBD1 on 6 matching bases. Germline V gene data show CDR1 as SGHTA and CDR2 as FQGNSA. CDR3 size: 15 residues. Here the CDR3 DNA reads TGTGCCAACAGCTTAGATGCAGGGGCTGGCCAGCCCCAGCATTTT. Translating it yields CANSLDAGAGQPQHF.

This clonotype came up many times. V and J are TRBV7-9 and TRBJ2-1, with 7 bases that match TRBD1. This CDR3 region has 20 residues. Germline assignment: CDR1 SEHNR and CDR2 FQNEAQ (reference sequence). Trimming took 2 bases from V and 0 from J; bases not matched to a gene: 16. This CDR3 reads CASSLYGIEARGSSYNEQFF. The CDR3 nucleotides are TGTGCCAGCAGCTTATACGGAATAGAGGCCAGGGGGAGCTCCTACAATGAGCAGTTCTTC.

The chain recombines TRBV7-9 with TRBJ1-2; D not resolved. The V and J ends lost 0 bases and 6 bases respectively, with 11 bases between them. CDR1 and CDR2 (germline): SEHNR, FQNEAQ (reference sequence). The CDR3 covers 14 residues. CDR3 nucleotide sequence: TGTGCCAGCAGCTTAGCACGGGTCGGGAATGGCTACACCTTC. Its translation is CASSLARVGNGYTF.

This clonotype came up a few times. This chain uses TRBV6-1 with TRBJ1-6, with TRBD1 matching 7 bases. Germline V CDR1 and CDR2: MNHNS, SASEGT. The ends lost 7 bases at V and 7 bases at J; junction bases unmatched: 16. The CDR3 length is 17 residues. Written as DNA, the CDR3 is TGTGCCAGCATCTTTAATGAGGACAGGCTCCTAAATTCACCCCTCCACTTT. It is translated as CASIFNEDRLLNSPLHF.

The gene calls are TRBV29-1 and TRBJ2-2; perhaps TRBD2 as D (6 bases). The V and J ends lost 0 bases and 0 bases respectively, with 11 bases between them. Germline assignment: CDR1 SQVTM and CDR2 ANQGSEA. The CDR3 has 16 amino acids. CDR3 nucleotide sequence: TGCAGCGTTGAAGATCAAGGAGGGGCGAACACCGGGGAGCTGTTTTTT. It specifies CSVEDQGGANTGELFF.

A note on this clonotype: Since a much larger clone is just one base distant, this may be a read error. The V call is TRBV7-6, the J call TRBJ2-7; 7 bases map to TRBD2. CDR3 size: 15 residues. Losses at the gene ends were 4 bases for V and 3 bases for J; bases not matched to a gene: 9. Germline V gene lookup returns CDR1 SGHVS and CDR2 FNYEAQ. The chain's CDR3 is CASSSRWGGGYEQYF. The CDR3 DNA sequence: TGTGCCAGCAGCTCCCGGTGGGGGGGAGGCTACGAGCAGTACTTC.